This T cell receptor beta chain was sequenced during a study of CD8 T cells in Susac syndrome. TCR beta sequences were obtained from blood CD8+ and CD4+ T cells. Multiple sclerosis controls were treatment-naive patients with stable or active relapsing-remitting disease. The CD8+ and CD4+ T cells were negatively isolated, with the TEMRA cells enriched by FACS. This CDR3 has 14 residues. V lost 1 base and J lost 0, with 7 bases in between. CDR1 is DFQATT and CDR2 is SNEGSKA in the germline V gene (reference sequence). The RNA input was about 0.45 to 1 ug, and it was reverse transcribed with random hexamers. An immunoSEQ multiplex PCR amplified TCR beta CDR3 over 54 Vbeta and 13 Jbeta. TCRdb reprocessed the immunoSEQ multiplex PCR reads via MiXCR and lists one record per CDR3 protein. Of about 300,000 distinct CDR3 sequences listed, 89% are singletons.

The source is a human donor with multiple sclerosis. Material: CD8+ T cells from PBMCs. V gene TRBV20-1 combines with J gene TRBJ2-1; no clear D gene. CDR3 coding DNA: TGCAGTGCTAGAGTCACCCTCTCCTACAATGAGCAGTTCTTC. Translation: CSARVTLSYNEQFF.